This T cell receptor (beta chain) was captured in a study of blood T cell repertoires in COVID-19. As for the study in general: Sites across the United States, Italy and Spain contributed samples from acute and convalescent COVID-19.

Authors' methods: Reference gene primer amplification in the assay estimated nucleated cell counts. Profiling relied on immunoSEQ multiplex PCR, and the TCRdb table lists in-frame clones only, not all of them. The V and J calls and the clone size are those of that table, but D and trimming were determined from the DNA. Of about 120,000 clones in the sample, about 79% were seen once. Germline CDR1 reads SGHRS; CDR2 reads YFSETQ. J gave up 5 bases and V 3 bases, and 5 bases lay outside the gene matches. This CDR3 comprises 14 residues. Sequencing was performed on peripheral blood. The clonotype was recovered from a woman aged 80 or over with acute or convalescent COVID-19. This chain joins TRBV5-1 and TRBJ2-7; 10 nucleotides match TRBD1. CDR3 DNA: TGCGCCAGCAGCTCCGGACAGGGGGACGACGAGCAGTACTTC. Protein: CASSSGQGDDEQYF.